This section outlines one TCR beta chain sequence together with its context. Here immunoSEQ multiplex PCR was the method, and the copy in TCRdb shows in-frame clones only, minus some. The sample includes approximately 180,000 clones, 88% of them seen just once. The data were taken from a study of blood T cell repertoires in COVID-19. The V gene end was trimmed by 4 bases and the J gene end by 2 bases; junction bases not matched to a gene: 4. In germline, CDR1 is MGHRA, CDR2 YSYEKL. The CDR3 has 15 amino acids. Specimen: peripheral blood. The V call is TRBV4-1, the J call TRBJ2-7; 11 nucleotides align to TRBD2. The sequence was obtained from a human donor in a cohort sampled during active COVID-19. The CDR3 DNA is TGCGCCAGCAGCCGCGGGACTAGCGGTGCCTACGAGCAGTACTTC. Translating it yields CASSRGTSGAYEQYF.